This T cell receptor beta chain was captured in a study of blood T cell repertoires in COVID-19. Repertoires were generated with immunoSEQ multiplex PCR, while TCRdb's copy carries only in-frame clones and drops some. The table has about 160,000 clones, 85% seen once. V shed 4 bases, J shed 7 bases, and the junction held 7 bases outside the gene matches. The germline V gene has CDR1 SGDLS and CDR2 YYNGEE. CDR3 length equals 15 residues. The V gene is TRBV9, the J gene TRBJ1-4; TRBD1 matches at 10 bases. This clonotype was sampled from a human donor with acute or convalescent COVID-19. The donor label of this sample is uncertain. Sample: peripheral blood. CDR3 in DNA: TGTGCCAGCAGCCCCCGGGACAGGGGAGGTGAAAAACTGTTTTTT. Protein product: CASSPRDRGGEKLFF.